This TCR beta chain was obtained from a study of blood T cells in healthy people across ages. Notes on the study in general: Donor CMV status was unknown, possibly confounding expanded clonotype changes.

Germline V gene lookup returns CDR1 SQVTM and CDR2 ANQGSEA. CDR3 length: 15 amino acids. V shed 1 base, J shed 11 bases, and the junction held 14 bases outside the gene matches. Comment on this clonotype: Its cognate antigen is unknown.

A second PCR, run for about 7 to 11 cycles, used a sample-barcoded 5' primer plus a J-beta primer mix. One entry per CDR3 protein, called by TCRdb with MiXCR from the 5' RACE reads. The sample lists hundreds of thousands of distinct CDR3 sequences; more than 45% were seen once. The sample comprised blood. The receptor comes from a man older than 75 in good health. The chain links TRBV29-1 to TRBJ2-5; 9 bases match TRBD2. CDR3 in DNA: TGCAGCGTTGAAGGGGGTAGCGGGAGTTACAATGAGCAGTACTTC. The encoded protein is CSVEGGSGSYNEQYF.